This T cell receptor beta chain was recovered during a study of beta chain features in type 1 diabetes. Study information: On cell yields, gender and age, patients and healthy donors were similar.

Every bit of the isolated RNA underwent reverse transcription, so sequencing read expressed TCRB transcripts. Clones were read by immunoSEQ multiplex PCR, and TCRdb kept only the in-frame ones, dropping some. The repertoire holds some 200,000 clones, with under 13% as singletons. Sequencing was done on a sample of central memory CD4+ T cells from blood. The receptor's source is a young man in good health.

Here the CDR3 reads CSVVGARLTAEAFF. The DNA for the CDR3 is TGCAGCGTTGTAGGCGCTCGGCTTACGGCTGAAGCTTTCTTT. This rearrangement joins TRBV29-1 to TRBJ1-1; D uncertain. Trimming cost V 4 bases and J 6 bases, with 18 bases left between them. The CDR3 spans 14 residues. In germline, CDR1 is SQVTM, CDR2 ANQGSEA.